The rows below give T cell receptor beta chains drawn from one sample of a study of shared clonotypes between healthy human individuals. TCRdb's copy holds only in-frame clones and misses some; the assay was immunoSEQ multiplex PCR. The sample has about 2.4 million clones, around 94% seen once. Sequenced sample: naive CD4+ T cells sorted from blood. The source is a man aged 18 to 30 in good health. CDR3s include the opening cysteine and the closing phenylalanine or tryptophan. Expanded clones are given a class, and other clones once, few, many or no size at all.

>TRBV29-1|.
CSAKGTGGMKLFF
>TRBV29-1|.
CSVEGGSRGYTF
>TRBV27|.
CASSLLGLGGQQFF
>TRBV15|.
CATSRDLTAEAFF
>TRBV7-9|.
CASRLPLGGAGELFF
>TRBV28|.
CASSAGTLGSYEQYF
>TRBV27|.
CASSLYGLGGYGYTF
>TRBV5-4|.
CASSLEQATGTQYF
>TRBV19|.
CASSISWTVNTEAFF
>TRBV5-1|.
CASSLAPGGLFPDMTIYF
>TRBV6-6|.
CASTRPGNEQFF
>TRBV28|.
CASKSPGQGGSPLHF
>TRBV11-2|.
CASSLYGDGYTF
>TRBV27|once
CASVAGGFMNTEAFF
>TRBV10-3|.
CAISSGLVYEQYF
>TRBV28|.
CASSQRQGDYEQYF
>TRBV7-9|few
CASSLGLAGGYEQYF
>TRBV7-8|.
CASSLARAGGGETQYF
>TRBV2|.
CASSVSSSEQYF
>TRBV28|.
CASSYPGGTGNTIYF
>TRBV20-1|.
CSALGDTQYF
>TRBV4-1|.
CASSRGLAGDYNEQFF
>TRBV12-5|.
CASGLRTGSSSETQYF
>TRBV6-6|.
CASSYGQGVGGTEAFF
>TRBV6-1|.
CASSVSSTNEKLFF
>TRBV6-5|.
CASSYGSGRPSYGYTF
>TRBV6-5|.
CASTTQGDNSPLHF
>TRBV5-1|.
CASSLDTGAGANVLTF
>TRBV11-2|few
CASSLAGQGVSPLHF
>TRBV10-2|.
CASSESRGANTGELFF
>TRBV19|.
CASRTGQDTNSPLHF
>TRBV2|.
CASSKITTNTGELFF
>TRBV7-8|once
CASSFDYEQYF
>TRBV2|few
CASSEAGGGSTEAFF
>TRBV28|.
CASTRGTEGFYGYTF
>TRBV5-1|.
CASSSVAGELFF
>TRBV6-5|.
CASRTGTANTGELFF
>TRBV9|.
CASSVRPGGYEQYF
>TRBV7-3|.
CASSLSGKGEQFF
>TRBV5-1|.
CASSLGAGFASTEAFF
>TRBV7-8|few
CASSLNSGLVNTEAFF
>TRBV9|.
CASSVDGGQLNTGELFF
>TRBV30|.
CAWSVGTGVNYGYTF
>TRBV2|.
CASSEWDRAAKNIQYF
>TRBV9|.
CASSVIERSNEQFF
>TRBV4-3|.
CASSQDSYTEAFF
>TRBV27|.
CASSSDRVAGELFF
>TRBV30|.
CAWGSDGRSPLHF